This T cell receptor (beta chain) derives from a study of T cells in Graves' hyperthyroidism and ophthalmopathy. The germline V gene encodes CDR1 MDHEN and CDR2 SYDVKM. This CDR3 region has 12 residues. V lost 6 bases and J lost 5, with 11 bases in between. Amplified regions were TCR beta CDR3 sequences from RNA transcripts. Primed by the HTBI set, a first-round RT-PCR was run on the TCR CDR3. TCRdb reanalysed the multiplex PCR reads using MiXCR and keeps one entry per CDR3 protein. The sample shows 300,000 or so distinct CDR3 sequences, over 15% of them seen only once. This clonotype was recorded at least ten times.

This chain joins TRBV28 and TRBJ2-7; tentative D call: TRBD1 (6 bases). The sequence was collected from a woman in her sixties or seventies with Graves' ophthalmopathy. The source material was blood. CDR3: CASRSQGHEQYF. CDR3 in DNA: TGTGCCAGCAGGAGTCAGGGGCACGAGCAGTACTTC.